A single sample gave rise to the 6 T cell receptor beta chains below, sequenced in a study of cytomegalovirus exposure and HLA in healthy donors (dated by TCRdb to 2016 to 2017). The protocol used for the library was the immunoSEQ multiplex PCR assay. The multiplex PCR relied on a mix of 60 forward primers for TCR Vbeta segments and 13 reverse primers for TCR Jbeta segments. As stored in TCRdb, this immuneACCESS dataset retains in-frame rearrangements with V and J assigned. A fraction of the clones does not appear; measured against another copy, unresolved V genes explain less than half of the discrepancy, and the remainder lacks a known reason. For this sample the table gives about 200,000 clones, of which around 88% were detected only once. The ten largest clonotypes hold roughly 0.32% of the sample. Sequencing was done on a sample of PBMCs. The origin of the receptors is a woman aged 25 to 39 in good health and CMV-seronegative.

The chain combines TRBV4-1 with TRBJ2-5; perhaps TRBD1 as D (6 bases). Matching the DNA end better, TRBJ2-7 makes the J call doubtful. Germline lookup yields CDR1 MGHRA and CDR2 YSYEKL. The CDR3 runs 15 residues. The CDR3 nucleotides read TGCGCCAGCAGCCAAGGAGGGGGTTGGGAGTACGAGCAGTACTTC. Translation: CASSQGGGWEYEQYF.

The chain uses TRBV27 and TRBJ2-2; maybe TRBD1 (6 bases). V lost 8 bases and J lost 1, with 14 bases in between. Germline CDR1 MNHEY, CDR2 SMNVEV (reference sequence). The CDR3 has 15 residues. CDR3 bases: TGTGCCAGCCGCCCCCAGGGGCGGAACACCGGGGAGCTGTTTTTT. Amino acid sequence: CASRPQGRNTGELFF.

V is TRBV23-1 and J is TRBJ2-5, with TRBD1 as a possible D gene (6 bases). TRBV23-1 is assigned to the ORF class and has an uncertain function. The V end was cut by 3 bases, the J end by 5 bases, with 10 bases between. The CDR3 spans 13 residues. The DNA of the CDR3 is TGCGCCAGCAGTCAGGACAGTCGGGAGACCCAGTACTTC. This translates into CASSQDSRETQYF.

The chain employs TRBV5-1 and TRBJ2-2; 7 bases fit TRBD1. Unmatched junction bases numbered 6, after V lost 1 base and J lost 6 bases. CDR3 size: 15 residues. Germline lookup yields CDR1 SGHRS and CDR2 YFSETQ. CDR3 in amino acids: CASSLRTGQAGELFF. The CDR3 DNA follows: TGCGCCAGCAGCTTGCGGACAGGACAAGCCGGGGAGCTGTTTTTT.

The chain carries TRBV28 and TRBJ1-5; D is undetermined. Germline V CDR1 and CDR2: MDHEN, SYDVKM. The CDR3 length is 13 residues. V dropped 8 bases and J dropped 9 bases, with 17 bases sitting between them. For the CDR3, the DNA is TGTGCCAGCTCGGAGATAGTAGTATGGCCCCAGCATTTT. This codes for CASSEIVVWPQHF.

This chain joins TRBV5-1 and TRBJ2-3; no reliable D call. V was shortened by 2 bases and J by 6 bases, with 7 bases between the two germline ends. This CDR3 region has 12 residues. The germline V gene encodes CDR1 SGHRS and CDR2 YFSETQ. CDR3 residues: CASSLSSDTQYF. The CDR3 DNA reads as TGCGCCAGCAGCTTATCTAGTGATACGCAGTATTTT.